This T cell receptor beta chain originates from a study of blood T cell repertoires in COVID-19 (TCRdb year 2020). As for the study more broadly: The collaborator samples originated in the United States, Italy and Spain and spanned the acute and convalescent phases of COVID-19. The sample metadata nearly always contained a de-identified subject ID, COVID-19 status, age in years and sex. Samples came from the ongoing ImmuneRACE study (first 160 participants) plus 1,254 subjects from 6 global collaborators. Where HLA class I and class II types were available, the types were taken from metadata supplied by the sample provider, not from assay-based typing. Subjects who had been exposed to COVID-19, were actively infected with it, or had recovered from it provided the deeply sampled blood TCRbeta repertoires that made up the dataset. The prospective study material was composed of cDNA or gDNA derived from T cells, B-cell-depleted T cells, or PBMCs. The repertoires were made available in a free public database intended to serve as a resource for research on the immune response to SARS-CoV-2. Study-wide conclusions, independent of this receptor: Clinical and demographic metadata were provided uncurated, with the amount varying by source and participant.

TCRbeta CDR3 regions were amplified from genomic DNA using the immunoSEQ Assay, a bias-controlled multiplex PCR. The study's processing was this. The number of nucleated cells in each sample was estimated from the amplification of reference gene primers within the assay. Sequence reads were collapsed and filtered to measure the absolute abundance of every unique TCRbeta CDR3 rearrangement. For each sample, productive Simpson clonality was calculated by taking the square root of Simpson's diversity index across productive rearrangements. In its TCRdb copy, this immuneACCESS table keeps in-frame sequences only and misses some clones. Where compared with another copy, unresolved V genes explain less than half of these, and the others have no known cause. V and J calls and clone size are as listed in that table; D and trimming were resolved from the DNA. Counted in this sample were 280,000 or so clones; around 88% of them appeared once. The leading ten clones occupy around 2.1% of the sample.

A second Seattle source provided samples from volunteer blood donors who had recovered from COVID-19. The collaborating institutions used their own protocols to collect whole blood in K2EDTA tubes. For TCRbeta analysis, collaborators shipped samples as frozen whole blood, isolated PBMCs, or DNA extracted from either of those sample types. Comment on this clone: The antigen it binds to is not known. Nothing much larger sits one base from this clone, and base qualities are not available.

This TCR was recovered from a woman in her 30s who had recovered from COVID-19. Input material: peripheral blood.

The DNA is TGTGCCACCAGTGATTTTCGGTCCAACTATGGCTACACCTTC. It translates to CATSDFRSNYGYTF. The chain was built from TRBV24-1 and TRBJ1-2; confidence is insufficient to name the D gene. From the cysteine up to the phenylalanine, the CDR3 has a length of 14 residues. Only the CDR3 part of the read is kept: 42 bases, read in frame from the first base. V and J are truncated by 1 base and 2 bases respectively, leaving an intervening sequence of 7 bases. Looking up the germline V gene yields CDR1 KGHDR and CDR2 SFDVKD.